This TCR beta chain was recovered during a study of TIL therapy for anti-PD-1-resistant metastatic lung cancer. Study at large: Most patients had lung adenocarcinoma.

Time point reported: pre-treatment sample, taken before nivolumab and TIL therapy. Note on this clone: As yet, its antigen is unknown.

Study results and limitations: This highly selected cohort may not generalize to typical lung cancer patients.

Deletions cut 5 bases from V and 4 bases from J, with 18 bases between. This CDR3 contains 16 residues. Germline assignment: CDR1 SGHTA and CDR2 FQGNSA. The libraries were made with immunoSEQ v3. Clones were sequenced by immunoSEQ multiplex PCR, and TCRdb holds only the in-frame ones, with some missing. The sample lists 35,000 to 55,000 clones; 79% were seen once. The sequencing used blood, collected at baseline. The sequence came from a man between 65 and 85 years old with non-small cell lung cancer. The chain combines TRBV7-2 with TRBJ2-1; D might be TRBD1 (5 bases). The CDR3 nucleotides are TGTGCCAGCAGCCTAGACAGAAGCGTAACATACAATGAGCAGTTCTTC. Translating it yields CASSLDRSVTYNEQFF.